This T cell receptor beta chain was identified in a study of T cell changes during pregnancy in multiple sclerosis. Trimming pared 5 bases from V and 5 bases from J, leaving 11 bases between. The germline V gene encodes CDR1 MNHNS and CDR2 SASEGT. The CDR3 runs to 13 residues. Sequencing was performed with immunoSEQ multiplex PCR; in TCRdb, only in-frame clones are kept and a portion is missing. The table shows about 130,000 clones, with about 96% occurring only once. The input for sequencing was peripheral blood, taken after pregnancy. V and J are TRBV6-1 and TRBJ2-3; perhaps TRBD2 as D (6 bases). The origin of this receptor is a female donor with multiple sclerosis, enrolled in a pregnancy study. The CDR3 protein is CASSTRDLDTQYF. The CDR3 nucleotides are TGTGCCAGCAGTACCCGGGACTTAGATACGCAGTATTTT.